These 16 T cell receptor beta chains share one sample of origin, sequenced in a study of T cells in Graves' hyperthyroidism and ophthalmopathy. Amplification of TCR beta CDR3 regions was performed using RNA transcripts as template. A first-round RT-PCR of the TCR CDR3 used the HTBI primer set. TCRdb ran MiXCR on the multiplex PCR reads and lists one entry per CDR3 protein. This table has around 350,000 distinct CDR3 sequences, more than 20% appearing once. Sequenced input: blood. The receptors derive from a man aged 45-65 years with Graves' hyperthyroidism.

This clonotype was observed a handful of times. V and J are TRBV19 and TRBJ1-1; D may be TRBD1 (6 bases). V lost 4 bases, J lost 1 base, and 13 bases lay in between. The V gene's germline CDR1 is LNHDA and CDR2 SQIVND (reference sequence). CDR3 length: 15 amino acids. The DNA for the CDR3 is TGTGCCAGTAGTACTTCGACAGGACGGAACACTGAAGCTTTCTTT. Translated, it gives CASSTSTGRNTEAFF.

This chain links TRBV7-2 with TRBJ1-2, with a possible D match to TRBD1 (5 bases). CDR1 is SGHTA, CDR2 FQGNSA, per germline. This CDR3 comprises 14 residues. With 7 bases removed from V and 0 bases from J, the gap between germline ends came to 12 bases. The CDR3 reads CASTLGGSNYGYTF. The CDR3 DNA follows: TGTGCCAGCACCCTTGGGGGGTCTAACTATGGCTACACCTTC.

J is TRBJ2-2 and V is TRBV2; D call uncertain. CDR1 SNHLY and CDR2 FYNNEI come from the germline V gene. V dropped 7 bases and J dropped 4 bases, with 16 bases sitting between them. The CDR3 is 15 amino acids. The CDR3 sequence is CASKQSDSTTGELFF. Written as DNA, the CDR3 is TGTGCCAGCAAACAGTCCGACTCGACCACCGGGGAGCTGTTTTTT.

The chain combines TRBV6-5 with TRBJ2-5; TRBD1 matches 9 bases. The CDR3 extends over 16 amino acids. Trimming removed 2 bases from V and 1 base from J; junction bases left unmatched: 5. Germline V lookup: CDR1 MNHEY, CDR2 SVGAGI. Here the CDR3 reads CASSYRKTGGQETQYF. As DNA, the CDR3 is TGTGCCAGCAGTTACCGAAAGACAGGGGGCCAAGAGACCCAGTACTTC.

The chain joins TRBV19 to TRBJ2-5; D is undetermined. V shed 4 bases and J shed 2 bases, with 8 bases lying between them. The CDR3 contains 13 residues. The germline CDR1 and CDR2 sequences are LNHDA and SQIVND (reference sequence). The CDR3 DNA reads as TGTGCCAGTAGTAGCAGGTATCAAGAGACCCAGTACTTC. Translating it yields CASSSRYQETQYF.

The sample holds a few counts of this clonotype. The rearrangement joins TRBV6-1 to TRBJ2-7, with D tentatively TRBD2 (6 bases). V was clipped by 2 bases and J by 3 bases, with 8 bases between them. The germline gives CDR1 MNHNS, CDR2 SASEGT. The CDR3 is 13 amino acids. The CDR3 reads CASSELRDYEQYF. In DNA, the CDR3 is TGTGCCAGCAGTGAACTGCGGGACTACGAGCAGTACTTC.

This clonotype occurred many times. This chain uses TRBV30 with TRBJ1-1; D may be TRBD1 (6 bases). With 2 bases removed from V and 4 bases from J, the gap between germline ends came to 11 bases. The CDR3 consists of 13 residues. Germline V lookup: CDR1 GTSNPN, CDR2 SVGIG (reference sequence). The CDR3 DNA is TGTGCCTGGAGTCCGCCAGGGGTCACTGAAGCTTTCTTT. Its protein is CAWSPPGVTEAFF. Together with reference TRBV30 and TRBJ1-1, the CDR3 gives the full variable domain: SQTIHQWPATLVQPVGSPLSLECTVEGTSNPNLYWYRQAAGRGLQLLFYSVGIGQISSEVPQNLSASRPQDRQFILSSKKLLLSDSGFYLCAWSPPGVTEAFFGQGTRLTVV.

This clonotype was seen only a few times. The chain couples TRBV6-1 to TRBJ2-5, with 7 bases identical to TRBD2. Germline V gene sequence: CDR1 MNHNS, CDR2 SASEGT. Trimming took 4 bases from V and 9 from J; bases not matched to a gene: 8. CDR3 size: 13 residues. This CDR3 reads CASSATSLRPQYF. The CDR3 DNA reads TGTGCCAGCAGTGCGACTAGCCTCCGGCCCCAGTACTTC.

This sequence joins TRBV5-4 and TRBJ2-5, with D tentatively TRBD2 (6 bases). The ends were cut back, 0 bases at V and 7 bases at J, with 10 bases in the middle. In germline, CDR1 is SGHNT, CDR2 YYREEE (reference sequence). The CDR3 runs to 13 residues. In DNA form, the CDR3 reads TGTGCCAGCAGCTTGGGCGGGAAGGGGACCCAGTACTTC. Translating it yields CASSLGGKGTQYF. Full variable domain (remainder filled in from reference TRBV5-4 and TRBJ2-5): ETGVTQSPTHLIKTRGQQVTLRCSSQSGHNTVSWYQQALGQGPQFIFQYYREEENGRGNFPPRFSGLQFPNYSSELNVNALELDDSALYLCASSLGGKGTQYFGPGTRLLVL.

The chain uses TRBV2 and TRBJ1-5, with D hard to call. The CDR3 totals 15 residues. The V end was cut by 1 base, the J end by 0 bases, with 7 bases between. Germline V lookup: CDR1 SNHLY, CDR2 FYNNEI. The CDR3 here is CASSEEGYSNQPQHF. CDR3 nucleotide sequence: TGTGCCAGCAGTGAAGAAGGCTATAGCAATCAGCCCCAGCATTTT. Together with reference TRBV2 and TRBJ1-5, the CDR3 gives the full variable domain: EPEVTQTPSHQVTQMGQEVILRCVPISNHLYFYWYRQILGQKVEFLVSFYNNEISEKSEIFDDQFSVERPDGSNFTLKIRSTKLEDSAMYFCASSEEGYSNQPQHFGDGTRLSIL.

The rearrangement joins TRBV28 to TRBJ2-5; possibly TRBD1 or TRBD2 for D (5 bases each). V was trimmed by 1 base and J by 4 bases, leaving 13 bases between them. The CDR3 covers 15 residues. CDR1 MDHEN and CDR2 SYDVKM come from the germline V gene. CDR3 amino acids: CASSLSRAGAETQYF. The CDR3 DNA reads TGTGCCAGCAGTTTATCCAGGGCCGGGGCAGAGACCCAGTACTTC.

The chain carries TRBV12-3 or TRBV12-4 and TRBJ2-1; D gene uncertain. The CDR3 has 15 residues. V lost 3 bases and J lost 1, with 10 bases in between. CDR3 DNA: TGTGCCAGCAGTTTTGTAATGGTTTCCTACAATGAGCAGTTCTTC. It specifies CASSFVMVSYNEQFF.

This clonotype was picked up a small number of times. CDR3 sequence (DNA): TGTGCCAGCAGTTCTGGGTGGGACGAGCAGTACTTC. This sequence encodes CASSSGWDEQYF. The genes are TRBV28 and TRBJ2-7; D gene uncertain. The ends were cut back, 4 bases at V and 5 bases at J, with 9 bases in the middle. CDR3 length equals 12 residues. Germline values: CDR1 MDHEN, CDR2 SYDVKM.

On this clonotype itself: A much larger clone sits a single nucleotide away, making a read error possible. The chain carries TRBV28 and TRBJ2-1; TRBD1 aligns across 7 bases. The germline gives CDR1 MDHEN, CDR2 SYDVKM. J gave up 4 bases and V 6 bases, and 3 bases lay outside the gene matches. The CDR3 extends over 13 amino acids. This chain's CDR3 is CASSRRGYNEQFF. The DNA for the CDR3 is TGTGCCAGCAGCCGCAGGGGGTACAATGAGCAGTTCTTC.

This clonotype was seen more than once but under ten times. V usage is TRBV6-1 and J usage is TRBJ1-4; 9 bases align to TRBD1. V dropped 4 bases and J dropped 7; count of bases not matched to a gene: 10. Germline values: CDR1 MNHNS, CDR2 SASEGT. The CDR3 is 16 amino acids. The CDR3 protein is CASSGFPGQGIEKLFF. The CDR3 nucleotides are TGTGCCAGCAGTGGCTTCCCGGGACAGGGAATTGAAAAACTGTTTTTT.

The chain carries TRBV18 and TRBJ2-2, with D possibly called TRBD1 or TRBD2 (5 bases each). V was clipped by 5 bases and J by 6 bases, with 10 bases between them. Germline assignment: CDR1 KGHSH and CDR2 LQKENI. This CDR3 has 13 residues. Here the CDR3 DNA reads TGTGCCAGCTCAAAGGGACCAGCCGGGGAGCTGTTTTTT. Amino acid sequence: CASSKGPAGELFF.